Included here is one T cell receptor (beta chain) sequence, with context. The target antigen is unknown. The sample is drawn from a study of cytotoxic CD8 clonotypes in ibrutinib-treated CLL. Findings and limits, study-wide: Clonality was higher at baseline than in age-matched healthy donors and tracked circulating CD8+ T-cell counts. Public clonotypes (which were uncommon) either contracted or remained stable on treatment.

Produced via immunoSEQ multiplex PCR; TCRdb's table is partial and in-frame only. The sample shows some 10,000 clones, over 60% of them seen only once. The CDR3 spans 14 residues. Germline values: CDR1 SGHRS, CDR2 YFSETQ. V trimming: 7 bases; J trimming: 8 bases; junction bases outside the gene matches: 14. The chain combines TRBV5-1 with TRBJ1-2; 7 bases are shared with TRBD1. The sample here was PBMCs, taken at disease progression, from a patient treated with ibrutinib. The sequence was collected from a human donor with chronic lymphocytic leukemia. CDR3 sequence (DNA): TGCGCCAGCCACCCCGACAGGGAAAGCGGGGGCTACACCTTC. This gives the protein CASHPDRESGGYTF.